A single sample gave rise to the 21 T cell receptor beta chains below, sequenced in a study of shared T cell receptors in the human thymus. Method: immunoSEQ multiplex PCR; TCRdb's copy keeps in-frame clones and lacks some. The data hold approximately 660,000 clones, with 85% to 90% observed a single time. The same sample was also used in a study of human thymus T cells.

Input material: thymocytes. All receptors come from a boy in the first two years of life with a congenital heart defect.

The chain recombines TRBV9 with TRBJ1-2; 9 nucleotides align to TRBD1. The CDR3 covers 17 residues. Germline V gives CDR1 SGDLS, CDR2 YYNGEE. V was clipped by 0 bases and J by 3 bases; unmatched bases: 9. The CDR3 region is CASSVGAGQGLHYGYTF. CDR3 bases: TGTGCCAGCAGCGTAGGTGCAGGACAGGGGTTGCACTATGGCTACACCTTC.

This sequence joins TRBV7-9 and TRBJ2-1; 14 bases are a match to TRBD2. Germline assignment: CDR1 SEHNR and CDR2 FQNEAQ (reference sequence). Losses at the gene ends were 5 bases for V and 7 bases for J; bases not matched to a gene: 7. The CDR3 runs 16 residues. CDR3 bases: TGTGCCAGCAGCCACACCGGGACTAGCGGGAGTAATGAGCAGTTCTTC. As protein: CASSHTGTSGSNEQFF.

The genes are TRBV19 and TRBJ2-7, with D possibly being TRBD1 (7 bases). The germline CDR1 and CDR2 sequences are LNHDA and SQIVND (reference sequence). CDR3 size: 17 residues. V lost 1 base and J 2 bases, leaving 18 bases between the germline ends. As DNA, the CDR3 is TGTGCCAGTAGTATAGCCGCTGGACCAGGGGGGACCTACGAGCAGTACTTC. The encoded protein is CASSIAAGPGGTYEQYF.

V gene TRBV6-6 combines with J gene TRBJ2-7; a weak D match, TRBD1 (5 bases). The CDR3 totals 15 residues. With 8 bases removed from V and 0 bases from J, the gap between germline ends came to 17 bases. Germline V CDR1 and CDR2: MNHNY, SVGAGI (reference sequence). The CDR3 spells CASGYRRKSSYEQYF. The DNA for the CDR3 is TGTGCCAGCGGGTACAGGAGAAAAAGCTCCTACGAGCAGTACTTC.

With regard to this clone: Other nucleotide sequences in the sample specify the same CDR3. The V call is TRBV4-1, the J call TRBJ2-1; possible D gene TRBD2, 6 bases. There are 17 residues in the CDR3. Germline lookup yields CDR1 MGHRA and CDR2 YSYEKL. V was shortened by 0 bases and J by 0 bases, with 12 bases between the two germline ends. The DNA for the CDR3 is TGCGCCAGCAGCCAAGATAGGCTAGCGCGCTCCTACAATGAGCAGTTCTTC. It translates to CASSQDRLARSYNEQFF.

This chain connects TRBV29-1 to TRBJ2-1, with 8 bases aligning to TRBD2. The CDR3 covers 20 residues. Per germline, CDR1 SQVTM and CDR2 ANQGSEA. J was trimmed by 1 base and V by 6 bases; bases with no gene match: 23. The CDR3 reads CSVKGWEGLVKRGSYNEQFF. CDR3 bases: TGCAGCGTCAAAGGGTGGGAGGGACTAGTGAAAAGAGGGTCCTACAATGAGCAGTTCTTC.

This clone was seen just once. The chain combines TRBV9 with TRBJ1-2, with D possibly TRBD1 on 6 matching bases. Trimming left V 5 bases short and J 10 bases short, with 18 bases between. Per the germline V gene, CDR1 is SGDLS and CDR2 is YYNGEE. The CDR3 is made up of 13 amino acids. The CDR3 DNA is TGTGCCAGCAGTGCCAGGGGCCTGTTTGACTACACCTTC. Protein sequence: CASSARGLFDYTF. Supplemented by reference TRBV9 and TRBJ1-2, the full variable domain reads DSGVTQTPKHLITATGQRVTLRCSPRSGDLSVYWYQQSLDQGLQFLIQYYNGEERAKGNILERFSAQQFPDLHSELNLSSLELGDSALYFCASSARGLFDYTFGSGTRLTVV.

Of note for this clone: This sample also contains other DNA sequences that code for the same CDR3. The chain couples TRBV28 to TRBJ1-4; D is perhaps TRBD1 (6 bases). V was shortened by 6 bases and J by 8 bases, with 16 bases between the two germline ends. This CDR3 is 14 amino acids long. Germline CDR1 and CDR2: MDHEN and SYDVKM. The chain's CDR3 is CASSPDRFGEKLFF. The CDR3 nucleotides read TGTGCCAGCAGCCCAGACAGGTTCGGGGAAAAACTGTTTTTT.

The chain uses TRBV25-1 and TRBJ2-7; 13 bases line up with TRBD2. V was clipped by 1 base and J by 5 bases; unmatched bases: 11. Germline CDR1 and CDR2: MGHDK and SYGVNS. This CDR3 region has 18 residues. CDR3 loop: CASSESRTSGRSCHEQYF. The CDR3 DNA follows: TGTGCCAGCAGTGAATCTAGGACTAGCGGGAGAAGCTGCCACGAGCAGTACTTC.

The gene calls are TRBV11-2 and TRBJ2-1; TRBD2 aligns across 12 bases. The CDR3 is 17 amino acids. CDR1 and CDR2 from the germline V gene are SGHAT and FQNNGV. V trimming: 2 bases; J trimming: 5 bases; junction bases outside the gene matches: 7. The CDR3 DNA is TGTGCCAGCAGCTTAACCGTCCTAGCGGGAGGGGACAATGAGCAGTTCTTC. It encodes CASSLTVLAGGDNEQFF.

The rearrangement links TRBV9 to TRBJ2-1, with D perhaps TRBD1 (6 bases). CDR3 length equals 16 residues. Germline V lookup: CDR1 SGDLS, CDR2 YYNGEE. The V gene lost 3 bases and the J gene lost 0 bases, with 13 bases spanning the gap. This chain's CDR3 is CASSAGERSSYNEQFF. CDR3 in DNA: TGTGCCAGCAGCGCAGGGGAAAGGTCCTCCTACAATGAGCAGTTCTTC.

The V and J genes are TRBV2 and TRBJ2-1; 12 positions match TRBD2. V trimming: 7 bases; J trimming: 7 bases; junction bases outside the gene matches: 2. CDR1 is SNHLY and CDR2 is FYNNEI in the germline V gene. The CDR3 covers 13 residues. DNA for the CDR3: TGTGCCAGCAATGGACTAGCGGGAAATGAGCAGTTCTTC. Translating it yields CASNGLAGNEQFF.

The gene calls are TRBV29-1 and TRBJ1-4; 8 bases agree with TRBD1. CDR1 SQVTM and CDR2 ANQGSEA come from the germline V gene. V lost 2 bases, J lost 4 bases, and 9 bases stayed unmatched. This CDR3 spans 16 amino acids. CDR3 protein: CSVELPDRGYNEKLFF. The CDR3 DNA reads as TGCAGCGTTGAACTTCCAGACAGGGGTTATAATGAAAAACTGTTTTTT.

V and J are TRBV11-2 and TRBJ2-5; D might be TRBD2 (6 bases). CDR1 SGHAT and CDR2 FQNNGV come from the germline V gene. Trimming shortened V by 6 bases and J by 5 bases, and 16 bases separated the two germline ends. The length of the CDR3 is 14 residues. The CDR3 region has the DNA TGTGCCAGCAGTACAAGCAGCCGGGGGGAGACCCAGTACTTC. The encoded protein is CASSTSSRGETQYF.

Written as DNA, the CDR3 is TGCGCCAGCTCGCGCGAATCAGGGGACGAATCCCAAGAGACCCAGTACTTC. It encodes CASSRESGDESQETQYF. The genes are TRBV10-2 and TRBJ2-5; possible D gene TRBD1, 6 bases. Trimming shortened V by 8 bases and J by 1 base, and 23 bases separated the two germline ends. Germline assignment: CDR1 WSHSY and CDR2 SAAADI. This CDR3 has 17 amino acids.

V gene TRBV30 combines with J gene TRBJ2-7; 8 nucleotides align to TRBD2. This CDR3 contains 16 residues. The germline CDR1 and CDR2 sequences are GTSNPN and SVGIG (reference sequence). With 3 bases clipped from V and 0 bases from J, the junction kept 10 bases outside the gene matches. The CDR3 protein is CAWSPPLAGYSYEQYF. The CDR3 DNA reads TGTGCCTGGAGCCCCCCGCTAGCGGGTTACTCCTACGAGCAGTACTTC. The full variable domain, with the rest looked up from reference TRBV30 and TRBJ2-7, is SQTIHQWPATLVQPVGSPLSLECTVEGTSNPNLYWYRQAAGRGLQLLFYSVGIGQISSEVPQNLSASRPQDRQFILSSKKLLLSDSGFYLCAWSPPLAGYSYEQYFGPGTRLTVT.

This chain links TRBV5-4 with TRBJ2-2, with D possibly TRBD2 on 6 matching bases. The CDR3 spans 13 residues. Germline V gene data show CDR1 as SGHNT and CDR2 as YYREEE (reference sequence). The ends were cut back, 4 bases at V and 4 bases at J, with 8 bases in the middle. CDR3 nucleotide sequence: TGTGCCAGCAGCCCGGAGGGCACCGGGGAGCTGTTTTTT. The encoded protein is CASSPEGTGELFF.

The rearrangement joins TRBV7-6 to TRBJ2-5; TRBD2 matches at 10 bases. The V gene's germline CDR1 is SGHVS and CDR2 FNYEAQ. V lost 1 base to trimming and J lost 5 bases; unmatched junction nucleotides: 10. This CDR3 has 17 residues. CDR3 residues: CASSLVPSGSPGETQYF. DNA of the CDR3: TGTGCCAGCAGCTTAGTCCCTAGCGGGAGCCCCGGGGAGACCCAGTACTTC.

V is TRBV10-3 and J is TRBJ2-3; a possible D gene is TRBD2 (6 bases). CDR1 and CDR2 (germline): ENHRY, SYGVKD. V was shortened by 6 bases and J by 4 bases, with 11 bases between the two germline ends. The CDR3 has 13 residues. The CDR3 DNA is TGTGCCATCAGGCCGGAGGGTTCAGATACGCAGTATTTT. Its translation is CAIRPEGSDTQYF.

The V call is TRBV27, the J call TRBJ2-7, with TRBD2 matching over 9 bases. The germline V gene has CDR1 MNHEY and CDR2 SMNVEV (reference sequence). The CDR3 runs to 15 residues. The trim removed 5 bases at V and 4 bases at J, leaving 9 bases unmatched. CDR3 in DNA: TGTGCCAGCAGTCTCCTTAGCGGGAGAGGATACGAGCAGTACTTC. Protein sequence: CASSLLSGRGYEQYF.

This sequence joins TRBV5-5 and TRBJ2-7; 7 nucleotides agree with TRBD1. This CDR3 has 17 residues. In germline, CDR1 is SGHKS, CDR2 YYEKEE (reference sequence). The V gene end was trimmed by 3 bases and the J gene end by 5 bases; junction bases not matched to a gene: 17. The CDR3 DNA reads as TGTGCCAGCAGCTCCCTATTAAACGACAGGGAAGACCACGAGCAGTACTTC. Translating it yields CASSSLLNDREDHEQYF.